These 6 T cell receptor beta chains originate from one sample sequenced in a study of shared clonotypes between healthy human individuals. Profiled with immunoSEQ multiplex PCR; TCRdb holds only in-frame clones, not every one. In the table there are 1,500,000 or so clones, about 98.5% of which are singletons. Input material: naive CD4+ T cells sorted from blood. As to subset: CD45RA+ positively selected. The receptors come from a man between 25 and 39 years old in good health.

As regards this clone: The junction and the germline gene differ at one end; a read error may be behind it. Other DNA sequences from this sample encode an identical CDR3 as well. This chain uses TRBV28 with TRBJ2-7; D is unclear. Germline CDR1 reads MDHEN; CDR2 reads SYDVKM. This CDR3 has 11 amino acids. CDR3 protein: CASSFAYEQYF. The CDR3 DNA follows: TGTGCCAGTAGTTTCGCCTACGAGCAGTACTTC.

The genes are TRBV19 and TRBJ2-3; 8 bases align to TRBD1. This CDR3 region has 15 residues. V lost 11 bases to trimming and J lost 1 base; unmatched junction nucleotides: 11. Germline values: CDR1 LNHDA, CDR2 SQIVND (reference sequence). CDR3 nucleotide sequence: TGTGCCTCCCACGGTGTCAGGGGGCGCACAGATACGCAGTATTTT. This gives the protein CASHGVRGRTDTQYF.

The rearrangement links TRBV28 to TRBJ1-5; perhaps TRBD1 as D (5 bases). The CDR3 contains 18 residues. V lost 2 bases and J lost 3, with 20 bases in between. Germline values: CDR1 MDHEN, CDR2 SYDVKM. Here the CDR3 DNA reads TGTGCCAGCAGTTTAATGCGTGATTCCGGGACCCCCAATCAGCCCCAGCATTTT. Protein: CASSLMRDSGTPNQPQHF.

The chain is built from TRBV20-1 and TRBJ1-1, with D unresolved. CDR1 and CDR2 from the germline V gene are DFQATT and SNEGSKA (reference sequence). V was trimmed by 0 bases and J by 6 bases, leaving 5 bases between them. This CDR3 contains 11 residues. The CDR3 reads CSARDLPEAFF. The CDR3 coding sequence is TGCAGTGCTAGAGATTTGCCTGAAGCTTTCTTT.

This clone appeared once. DNA for the CDR3: TGCGCCAGCAGCAGTGACAGGGGGCTTGGCTACACCTTC. It codes for CASSSDRGLGYTF. This chain connects TRBV5-1 to TRBJ1-2; 10 nucleotides align to TRBD1. Germline CDR1 is SGHRS and CDR2 is YFSETQ. The CDR3 has 13 residues. Unmatched junction bases numbered 4, after V lost 4 bases and J lost 7 bases.

The rearrangement uses TRBV7-9 and TRBJ1-1, with 8 nucleotides matching TRBD1. CDR3 length: 15 amino acids. Germline lookup yields CDR1 SEHNR and CDR2 FQNEAQ (reference sequence). Unmatched junction bases numbered 7, after V lost 3 bases and J lost 4 bases. CDR3 protein: CASSFPTGVVTEAFF. The CDR3 DNA is TGTGCCAGCAGCTTCCCGACAGGGGTTGTCACTGAAGCTTTCTTT.